This T cell receptor (beta chain) was identified in a study of blood T cell repertoires in COVID-19. TCRdb's copy holds only in-frame clones and misses some; the assay was immunoSEQ multiplex PCR. The repertoire consists of roughly 180,000 clones, with 79% occurring once and the leading ten covering around 8%. From germline, CDR1 is SGHNT and CDR2 YENEEA. Trimming removed 1 base at V and 4 bases at J, with 10 bases between. The CDR3 totals 15 residues. Sample: peripheral blood. The clonotype originates from a woman aged 55-70 years with COVID-19, enrolled during active disease. The chain links TRBV11-3 to TRBJ2-2, with D possibly TRBD1 on 6 matching bases. The CDR3 here is CASSLGTGTTGELFF. In DNA form, the CDR3 reads TGTGCCAGCAGCTTAGGAACAGGGACCACCGGGGAGCTGTTTTTT.